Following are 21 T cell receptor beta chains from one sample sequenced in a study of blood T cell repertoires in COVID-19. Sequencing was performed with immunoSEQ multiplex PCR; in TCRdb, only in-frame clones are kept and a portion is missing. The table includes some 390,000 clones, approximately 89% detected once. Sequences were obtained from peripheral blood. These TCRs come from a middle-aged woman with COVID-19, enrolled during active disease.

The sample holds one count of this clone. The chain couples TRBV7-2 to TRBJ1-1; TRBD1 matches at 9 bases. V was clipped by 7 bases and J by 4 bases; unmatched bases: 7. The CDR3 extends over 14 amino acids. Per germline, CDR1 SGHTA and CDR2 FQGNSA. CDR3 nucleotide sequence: TGTGCCAGCACGCGTGGGACAGGGACCACTGAAGCTTTCTTT. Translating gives CASTRGTGTTEAFF.

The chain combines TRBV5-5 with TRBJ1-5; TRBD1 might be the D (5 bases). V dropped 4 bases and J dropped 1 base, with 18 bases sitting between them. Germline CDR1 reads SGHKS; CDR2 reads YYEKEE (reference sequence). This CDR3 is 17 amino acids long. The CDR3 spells CASSRWGKAQSNQPQHF. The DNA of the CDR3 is TGTGCCAGCAGCCGCTGGGGCAAGGCGCAAAGCAATCAGCCCCAGCATTTT.

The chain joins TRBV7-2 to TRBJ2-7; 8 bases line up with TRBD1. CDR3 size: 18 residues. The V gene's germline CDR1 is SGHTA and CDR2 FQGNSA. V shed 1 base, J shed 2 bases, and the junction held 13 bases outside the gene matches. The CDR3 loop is CASSLVFDPGTGPYEQYF. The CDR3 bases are TGTGCCAGCAGCTTAGTTTTTGATCCCGGGACAGGACCCTACGAGCAGTACTTC.

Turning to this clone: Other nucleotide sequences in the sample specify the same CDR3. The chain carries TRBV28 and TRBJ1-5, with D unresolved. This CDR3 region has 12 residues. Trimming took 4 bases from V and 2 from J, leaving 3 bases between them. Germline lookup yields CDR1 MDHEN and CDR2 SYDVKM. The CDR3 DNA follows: TGTGCCAGCAGTTCAGGCAATCAGCCCCAGCATTTT. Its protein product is CASSSGNQPQHF.

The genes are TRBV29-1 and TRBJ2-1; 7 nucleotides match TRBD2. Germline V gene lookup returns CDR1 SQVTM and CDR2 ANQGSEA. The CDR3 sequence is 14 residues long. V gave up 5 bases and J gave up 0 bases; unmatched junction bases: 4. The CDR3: CSVIRTSSYNEQFF. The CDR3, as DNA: TGCAGCGTTATTCGGACTAGCTCCTACAATGAGCAGTTCTTC.

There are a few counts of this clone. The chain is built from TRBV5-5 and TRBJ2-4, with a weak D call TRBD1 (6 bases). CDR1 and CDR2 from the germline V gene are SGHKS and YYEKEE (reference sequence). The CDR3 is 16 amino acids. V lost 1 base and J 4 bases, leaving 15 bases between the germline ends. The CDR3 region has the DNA TGTGCCAGCAGCTTGATAGGTCGGCAGGGGAAAAACATTCAGTACTTC. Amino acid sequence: CASSLIGRQGKNIQYF.

The CDR3 reads CASTPLGQGHEKLFF. CDR3 bases: TGTGCCAGCACCCCCCTTGGACAGGGGCATGAAAAACTGTTTTTT. The chain combines TRBV7-2 with TRBJ1-4, with 9 bases aligning to TRBD1. The CDR3 extends over 15 amino acids. Unmatched junction bases numbered 9, after V lost 7 bases and J lost 6 bases. Germline-derived CDR1 and CDR2 are SGHTA and FQGNSA. Together with reference TRBV7-2 and TRBJ1-4, the CDR3 gives the full variable domain: GAGVSQSPSNKVTEKGKDVELRCDPISGHTALYWYRQSLGQGLEFLIYFQGNSAPDKSGLPSDRFSAERTGGSVSTLTIQRTQQEDSAVYLCASTPLGQGHEKLFFGSGTQLSVL.

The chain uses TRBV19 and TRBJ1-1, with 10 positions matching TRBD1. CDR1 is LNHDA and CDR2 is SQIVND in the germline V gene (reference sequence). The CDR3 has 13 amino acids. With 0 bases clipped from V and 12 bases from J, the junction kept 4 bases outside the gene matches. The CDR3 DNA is TGTGCCAGTAGTATAGATGGGACAGGGGCTCCTTTCTTT. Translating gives CASSIDGTGAPFF.

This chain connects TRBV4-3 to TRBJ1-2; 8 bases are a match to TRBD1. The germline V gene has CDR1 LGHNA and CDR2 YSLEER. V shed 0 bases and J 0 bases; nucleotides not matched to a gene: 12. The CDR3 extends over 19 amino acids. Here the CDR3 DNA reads TGCGCCAGCAGCCAAGATCTCGGCCGGGACAGGAGTTCTAACTATGGCTACACCTTC. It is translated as CASSQDLGRDRSSNYGYTF.

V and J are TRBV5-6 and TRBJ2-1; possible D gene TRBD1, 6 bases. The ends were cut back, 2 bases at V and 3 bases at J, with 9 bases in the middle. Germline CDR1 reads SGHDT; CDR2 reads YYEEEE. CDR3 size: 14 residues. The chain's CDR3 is CASSFGQFYNEQFF. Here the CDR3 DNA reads TGTGCCAGCAGCTTTGGACAGTTCTACAATGAGCAGTTCTTC. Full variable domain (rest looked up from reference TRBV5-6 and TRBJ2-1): DAGVTQSPTHLIKTRGQQVTLRCSPKSGHDTVSWYQQALGQGPQFIFQYYEEEERQRGNFPDRFSGHQFPNYSSELNVNALLLGDSALYLCASSFGQFYNEQFFGPGTRLTVL.

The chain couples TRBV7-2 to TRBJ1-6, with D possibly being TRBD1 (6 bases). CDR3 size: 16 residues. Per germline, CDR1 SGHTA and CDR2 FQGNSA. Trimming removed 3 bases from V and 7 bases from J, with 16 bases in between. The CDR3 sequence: CASSLSTGNRNSPLHF. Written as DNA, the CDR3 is TGTGCCAGCAGCTTGTCCACAGGGAACAGAAATTCACCCCTCCACTTT.

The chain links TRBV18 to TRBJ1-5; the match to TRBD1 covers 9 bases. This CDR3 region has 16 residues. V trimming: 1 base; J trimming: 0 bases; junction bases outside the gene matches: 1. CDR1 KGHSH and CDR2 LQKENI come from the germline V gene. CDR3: CASSPRTGDSNQPQHF. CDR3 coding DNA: TGTGCCAGCTCACCACGGACAGGGGATAGCAATCAGCCCCAGCATTTT.

CDR3 amino acids: CASSQGHSGGYEQYF. As DNA, the CDR3 is TGCGCCAGCAGCCAAGGGCATAGCGGCGGGTACGAGCAGTACTTC. The chain couples TRBV4-3 to TRBJ2-7; TRBD2 is a possible D gene (6 bases). The CDR3 loop spans 15 amino acids. The germline V gene encodes CDR1 LGHNA and CDR2 YSLEER. The ends were cut back, 1 base at V and 4 bases at J, with 14 bases in the middle.

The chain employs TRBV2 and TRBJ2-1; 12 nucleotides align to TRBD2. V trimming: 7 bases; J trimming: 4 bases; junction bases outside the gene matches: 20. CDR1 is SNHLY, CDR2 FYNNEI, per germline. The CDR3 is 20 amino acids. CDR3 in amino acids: CASISSLTLFLAGGYNEQFF. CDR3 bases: TGTGCCAGCATTTCGTCCCTTACACTATTTCTAGCGGGAGGGTACAATGAGCAGTTCTTC.

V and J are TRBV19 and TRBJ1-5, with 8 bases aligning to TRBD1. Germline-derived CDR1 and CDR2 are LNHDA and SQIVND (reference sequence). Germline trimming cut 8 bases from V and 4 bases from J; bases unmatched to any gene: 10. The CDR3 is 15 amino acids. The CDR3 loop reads CASSQGARGNQPQHF. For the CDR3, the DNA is TGTGCCAGTTCCCAGGGGGCTCGAGGGAATCAGCCCCAGCATTTT.

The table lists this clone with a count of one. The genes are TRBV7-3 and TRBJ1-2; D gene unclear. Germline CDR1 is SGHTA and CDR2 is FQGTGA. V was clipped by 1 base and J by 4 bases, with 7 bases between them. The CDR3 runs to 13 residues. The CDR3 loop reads CASSLKQIYGYTF. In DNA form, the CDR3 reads TGTGCCAGCAGCTTAAAACAGATCTATGGCTACACCTTC.

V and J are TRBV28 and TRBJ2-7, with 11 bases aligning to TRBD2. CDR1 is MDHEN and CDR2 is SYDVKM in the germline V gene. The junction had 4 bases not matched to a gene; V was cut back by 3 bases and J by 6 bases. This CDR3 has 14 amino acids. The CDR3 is CASSFSGRASEQYF. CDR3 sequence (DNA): TGTGCCAGCAGTTTTAGCGGGAGGGCTAGCGAGCAGTACTTC.

The CDR3 nucleotides are TGTGCCAGCAGCCAAGAAACGGGGGAGGCTTTCTTT. This translates into CASSQETGEAFF. This rearrangement joins TRBV4-2 to TRBJ1-1, with D possibly being TRBD1 (5 bases). Germline V gene lookup returns CDR1 LGHNA and CDR2 YNFKEQ. The length of the CDR3 is 12 residues. V lost 0 bases, J lost 11 bases, and 10 bases lay in between.

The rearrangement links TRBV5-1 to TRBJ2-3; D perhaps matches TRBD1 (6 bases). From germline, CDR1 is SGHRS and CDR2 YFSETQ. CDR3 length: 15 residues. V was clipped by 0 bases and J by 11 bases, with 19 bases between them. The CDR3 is CASSLGVQGPGGQYF. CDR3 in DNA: TGCGCCAGCAGCTTGGGAGTGCAGGGGCCAGGCGGGCAGTATTTT.

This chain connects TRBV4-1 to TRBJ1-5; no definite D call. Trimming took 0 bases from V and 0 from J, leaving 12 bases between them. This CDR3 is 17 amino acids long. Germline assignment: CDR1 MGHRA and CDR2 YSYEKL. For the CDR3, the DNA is TGCGCCAGCAGCCAAGATGTGGCAGGATATAGCAATCAGCCCCAGCATTTT. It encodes CASSQDVAGYSNQPQHF.

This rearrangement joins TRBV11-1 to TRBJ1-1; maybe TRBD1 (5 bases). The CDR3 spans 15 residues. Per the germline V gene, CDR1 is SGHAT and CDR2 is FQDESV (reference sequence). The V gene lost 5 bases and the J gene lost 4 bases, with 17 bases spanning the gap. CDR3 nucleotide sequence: TGTGCCAGCAGCGCTTCAGGTACAGGCCTCACTGAAGCTTTCTTT. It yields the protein CASSASGTGLTEAFF.